This T cell receptor (beta chain) is from a study of Graves' ophthalmopathy and Graves' hyperthyroidism (dated by TCRdb to about 2018). Regarding the study in general: Peripheral blood was collected at initial diagnosis, prior to any treatment. To tell Graves' ophthalmopathy apart from Graves' hyperthyroidism, and to predict which patients would progress to ophthalmopathy, the study relied on TCR beta repertoire signatures. In total, 135 blood samples were TCR-sequenced: 40 to 45 ophthalmopathy, 80 or so hyperthyroidism and some 17 hyperthyroidism-to-ophthalmopathy patients. To explore V-J signatures that separate ophthalmopathy from hyperthyroidism, a discovery set of about 98 patients was enrolled, consisting of 40 to 45 with ophthalmopathy and roughly 59 with stable hyperthyroidism. For independent validation, a separate cohort was made up of 18 hyperthyroidism patients plus 17 patients who later progressed from hyperthyroidism to ophthalmopathy. T-cell repertoires of thyroid tissue and blood were compared in over 5 hyperthyroidism patients. After sampling, hyperthyroidism patients received methimazole starting at 30 mg daily, and ophthalmopathy patients received high-dose intravenous methylprednisolone. The 95 to 100 discovery patients were randomly divided into training and test sets at a 7:3 ratio.

The research as a whole found: Most of the expanded thyroid clonotypes with a frequency above 0.001 were also detected in blood, and it was suggested that the thyroid immune response may be reflected by blood repertoires. No statistical method was used to set the sample size in advance, and the investigators knew which group each participant was assigned to. In cross-validation, the 13-signature model distinguished ophthalmopathy from stable hyperthyroidism with 85% to 90% sensitivity and about 81% specificity, and in the test set the corresponding values were about 80% and 75%. In validation, the model predicted ophthalmopathy progression with about 70% sensitivity and less than 80% specificity; some twelve predicted patients were CT-confirmed with GO in a median of approximately 6.5 months.

A patient counted as having stable hyperthyroidism if there was no progression to ophthalmopathy within 18 months of follow-up. Hyperthyroidism patients were newly diagnosed, with disease duration under 2 months, and aged 18 to 65 years. Anyone with other autoimmune diseases, uncontrolled infections, pregnancy or lactation was excluded from the study. Diagnosis was based on clinical symptoms, serum thyroxine, TRAb, thyroid ultrasound and orbital computed tomography. Using Ficoll-Paque density gradient centrifugation, PBMCs were isolated from 8.5 to 10 ml of fresh peripheral blood. Trizol reagent was used to extract the total RNA, and its quality was then checked on an Agilent 2100 Bioanalyzer. For repertoire sequencing, the TCR beta CDR3 regions were amplified from RNA transcripts. The first round was an RT-PCR using HTBI primers with the Qiagen OneStep RT-PCR kit, and this first round was followed by a second-round multiplex PCR, then size selection and purification. Sequencing of the libraries was carried out on an Illumina HiSeq2000 in paired-end mode with 100 bp reads. On the study's bioinformatics: SOAPnuke was used to process the reads, throwing out any read that had adapters, had uncalled bases, had a mean Phred below 15, or lacked an exact constant-primer or identifier match. High-quality paired reads were merged with COPE v1.2.5. Each unique nucleotide sequence was treated as a clonotype, and MiTCR v1.1 was used to align the clonotypes to the IMGT TRB V, D and J references. The analysis was limited to V-J combinations with a frequency above 0.0001, which together covered approximately 99% of repertoires. For each V-J combination, a TCR clonal expansion and chaos score was defined as F50 clonal expansion divided by the chaos observed in the TCRdist matrix. Features were reduced by Welch's t-statistics and random forest to around 13 V-J combinations, which fed a naive Bayes classifier. Thyroid-blood repertoire similarity was quantified with the Morisita-Horn index. The public sequencing data were trimmed at Q25 with fastp and processed into clonotypes with MiXCR by TCRdb, which kept only in-frame beta chains. Each entry merges the rows of one CDR3 protein and shows their most common DNA and genes. The V and J calls shown here were made by TCRdb, not taken from the authors' results. For this sample the table gives hundreds of thousands of distinct CDR3 sequences, of which around 21% were detected only once. The ten most abundant clones make up 2.5% to 3.5% of the sample.

V and J are truncated by 0 bases and 1 base respectively, leaving an intervening sequence of 7 bases. In the germline V gene, CDR1 corresponds to MNHEY and CDR2 to SVGAGI. The CDR3 sequence holds 15 residues, the cysteine and phenylalanine included. Only the CDR3 region is kept as DNA, spanning 45 bases read in frame from base 1. At least ten counts were recorded for this clonotype. Its antigen remains unidentified. Nothing much larger sits one base from this clone, and base qualities are not available. The chain employs TRBV6-5 and TRBJ2-4, with the D gene not confidently named. This receptor was taken from a woman aged 18-29 years with stable Graves' hyperthyroidism. Donor details come from another sample of the same person, matched by shared clones. Sequencing was carried out using peripheral blood. At the DNA level, the sequence is TGTGCCAGCAGTTACTCGCGGCAGGCCAAAAACATTCAGTACTTC. Its translation is CASSYSRQAKNIQYF.